Below are 27 T cell receptor beta chains sequenced from a single sample in a study of blood T cell repertoires in COVID-19. Libraries were prepared by immunoSEQ multiplex PCR; TCRdb keeps only in-frame clonotypes and omits some of them. The sample includes around 130,000 clones, around 89% of them seen just once. Sample: peripheral blood. The receptors stem from a man over 45 with active or convalescent COVID-19.

The V call is TRBV21-1, the J call TRBJ1-2; the table gives TRBD1 as D, unverified against the DNA. TRBV21-1 is a recognized pseudogene. CDR3 length: 15 amino acids. Here the CDR3 DNA reads TGTGCCAGCAGCAAAGTAAGGACAGGGGACTATGGCTACACCTTC. Amino acid sequence: CASSKVRTGDYGYTF.

This chain connects TRBV11-2 to TRBJ1-1; D might be TRBD1 (6 bases). The germline V gene has CDR1 SGHAT and CDR2 FQNNGV. V lost 5 bases, J lost 4 bases, and 14 bases lay in between. The CDR3 totals 14 residues. DNA for the CDR3: TGTGCCAGCAGCGAAAACAGGGTGGCCACTGAAGCTTTCTTT. Amino acid sequence: CASSENRVATEAFF.

The count of this clone is one. V usage is TRBV15 and J usage is TRBJ1-6, with unresolved D. The V gene lost 2 bases and the J gene lost 8 bases, with 13 bases spanning the gap. The CDR3 extends over 15 amino acids. Per the germline V gene, CDR1 is LNHNV and CDR2 is YYDKDF (reference sequence). This chain's CDR3 is CATSRLAAGDSPLHF. The CDR3 DNA follows: TGTGCCACCAGCAGACTAGCTGCCGGCGATTCACCCCTCCACTTT.

J is TRBJ1-6 and V is TRBV6-1; 12 positions match TRBD1. Germline values: CDR1 MNHNS, CDR2 SASEGT. This CDR3 spans 15 amino acids. J gave up 10 bases and V 5 bases, and 6 bases lay outside the gene matches. CDR3 in amino acids: CASSSPGTGGSPLHF. CDR3 bases: TGTGCCAGCAGTTCCCCTGGGACAGGGGGCTCACCCCTCCACTTT.

The chain has TRBV28 and TRBJ1-2; a possible D gene is TRBD1 (6 bases). Germline V CDR1 and CDR2: MDHEN, SYDVKM. This CDR3 is 17 amino acids long. V lost 4 bases to trimming and J lost 4 bases, with 22 bases between them. The CDR3 loop reads CASSSPPPRGFGYGYTF. The DNA of the CDR3 is TGTGCCAGCAGTTCTCCCCCCCCCAGGGGTTTCGGCTATGGCTACACCTTC.

The chain links TRBV19 to TRBJ2-7; 8 nucleotides match TRBD1. Trimming took 6 bases from V and 3 from J; bases not matched to a gene: 4. This CDR3 is built from 13 residues. Per germline, CDR1 LNHDA and CDR2 SQIVND (reference sequence). The DNA of the CDR3 is TGTGCCAGTAGCACACAGGGGGGCTACGAGCAGTACTTC. Amino acid sequence: CASSTQGGYEQYF.

The rearrangement links TRBV10-1 to TRBJ2-1; D perhaps matches TRBD2 (5 bases). The CDR3 consists of 15 residues. Trimming took off 8 bases at V and 1 base at J, with 15 bases between the two ends. Germline V gene data show CDR1 as WNHNN and CDR2 as SYGVQD (reference sequence). This CDR3 reads CASSHRGGSYNEQFF. The CDR3 DNA reads TGCGCCAGCTCCCACCGGGGTGGGTCCTACAATGAGCAGTTCTTC.

The chain employs TRBV19 and TRBJ1-2; a weak D match, TRBD1 (6 bases). The V and J ends lost 9 bases and 2 bases respectively, with 28 bases between them. The CDR3 contains 18 residues. Germline V gene data show CDR1 as LNHDA and CDR2 as SQIVND (reference sequence). CDR3 coding DNA: TGTGCCAGCCAACGGCGAGGGGACACCACTATATCGAACTATGGCTACACCTTC. Encoded protein: CASQRRGDTTISNYGYTF.

The count of this clone is one. The gene calls are TRBV25-1 and TRBJ2-1; 13 nucleotides line up with TRBD2. The CDR3 spans 17 residues. Looked up from germline, CDR1 is MGHDK and CDR2 is SYGVNS. With 2 bases clipped from V and 2 bases from J, the junction kept 3 bases outside the gene matches. CDR3 nucleotide sequence: TGTGCCAGCAGTGAAGGGACTAGCGGGAAGGCCTACAATGAGCAGTTCTTC. Translated, it gives CASSEGTSGKAYNEQFF.

This rearrangement joins TRBV9 to TRBJ1-1, with D unresolved. CDR3 length equals 11 residues. Looked up from germline, CDR1 is SGDLS and CDR2 is YYNGEE. V was cut by 3 bases and J by 8 bases, with 8 bases left in between. CDR3 in amino acids: CASSGQQEAFF. The CDR3 DNA reads as TGTGCCAGCAGCGGTCAACAGGAAGCTTTCTTT.

This chain links TRBV6-6 with TRBJ2-5; tentatively, D is TRBD1 (6 bases). V was pared by 2 bases and J by 2 bases, with 9 bases between. Germline CDR1 and CDR2: MNHNY and SVGAGI (reference sequence). This CDR3 is built from 14 residues. The CDR3 DNA is TGTGCCAGCAGTTACGGGACAAGTCAAGAGACCCAGTACTTC. Its protein product is CASSYGTSQETQYF.

V usage is TRBV5-6 and J usage is TRBJ1-3; possibly TRBD1 for D (6 bases). V lost 0 bases and J lost 0, with 16 bases in between. Germline V CDR1 and CDR2: SGHDT, YYEEEE. The CDR3 contains 18 residues. The DNA of the CDR3 is TGTGCCAGCAGCTTGGAGTTGAGGACAGCGGCCTCTGGAAACACCATATATTTT. This sequence encodes CASSLELRTAASGNTIYF.

J is TRBJ1-5 and V is TRBV5-5, with D hard to call. Germline loops: CDR1 SGHKS, CDR2 YYEKEE (reference sequence). The V end was cut by 0 bases, the J end by 5 bases, with 9 bases between. CDR3 length equals 14 residues. The CDR3 DNA reads TGTGCCAGCAGCTTGGCTGTAGAGGATCAGCCCCAGCATTTT. As protein: CASSLAVEDQPQHF.

This rearrangement joins TRBV3-1 (or the pseudogene TRBV3-2) to TRBJ1-3; D is unclear. Germline V gene lookup returns CDR1 LGHDT and CDR2 YNNKEL (reference sequence). Deletions cut 4 bases from V and 0 bases from J, with 13 bases between. This CDR3 spans 16 amino acids. The DNA for the CDR3 is TGTGCCAGCAGCCTACAACGACATCACTCTGGAAACACCATATATTTT. This encodes CASSLQRHHSGNTIYF.

V usage is TRBV5-1 and J usage is TRBJ2-2; 7 bases match TRBD1. V dropped 7 bases and J dropped 2; count of bases not matched to a gene: 5. The length of the CDR3 is 14 residues. The V gene's germline CDR1 is SGHRS and CDR2 YFSETQ. CDR3 nucleotides: TGCGCCAGCGAACGGGACAGCAACACCGGGGAGCTGTTTTTT. Its translation: CASERDSNTGELFF.

The chain uses TRBV30 and TRBJ1-5; the D is unclear. With 0 bases removed from V and 5 bases from J, the gap between germline ends came to 11 bases. The CDR3 runs to 14 residues. The germline CDR1 and CDR2 sequences are GTSNPN and SVGIG (reference sequence). The CDR3, as DNA: TGTGCCTGGAGTGTATCCAGGATTGATCAGCCCCAGCATTTT. Protein sequence: CAWSVSRIDQPQHF.

The chain couples TRBV5-4 to TRBJ2-7; 8 nucleotides agree with TRBD1. From germline, CDR1 is SGHNT and CDR2 YYREEE (reference sequence). The CDR3 contains 14 residues. Germline trimming cut 2 bases from V and 2 bases from J; bases unmatched to any gene: 3. The CDR3 reads CASSFWDRTYEQYF. CDR3 bases: TGTGCCAGCAGCTTTTGGGACAGGACCTACGAGCAGTACTTC.

This chain joins TRBV21-1 and TRBJ2-2; TRBD1, the D gene given by the table, was not confirmed from the DNA. TRBV21-1 is classified as a pseudogene. The CDR3 runs 19 residues. The CDR3 is CASSNNLDRGPTNTGELFF. CDR3 DNA sequence: TGTGCCAGCAGCAACAACTTGGACAGGGGTCCCACGAACACCGGGGAGCTGTTTTTT.

Only one count was recorded for this clone. The genes are TRBV30 and TRBJ2-5; no firm D call. The V end was cut by 3 bases, the J end by 7 bases, with 15 bases between. The CDR3 covers 13 residues. Germline assignment: CDR1 GTSNPN and CDR2 SVGIG (reference sequence). The CDR3 nucleotides are TGTGCCTGGAGGCGCCTTCCCTCGGGGACCCAGTACTTC. Translating gives CAWRRLPSGTQYF.

This rearrangement joins TRBV7-8 to TRBJ2-3; 7 bases map to TRBD1. This CDR3 is built from 15 residues. J was trimmed by 0 bases and V by 7 bases; bases with no gene match: 7. The germline V gene encodes CDR1 SGHVS and CDR2 FQNEAQ. CDR3 residues: CASKQTGYSTDTQYF. The CDR3 nucleotides are TGTGCCAGCAAGCAGACAGGGTATAGCACAGATACGCAGTATTTT.

J is TRBJ1-1 and V is TRBV5-6, with D tentatively TRBD1 (5 bases). The CDR3 length is 13 residues. Trimming left V 0 bases short and J 7 bases short, with 10 bases between. Germline CDR1 reads SGHDT; CDR2 reads YYEEEE. CDR3 residues: CASSLGGEHEAFF. The CDR3 nucleotides read TGTGCCAGCAGCTTGGGGGGGGAACATGAAGCTTTCTTT.

This clone was counted a single time. The rearrangement joins TRBV30 to TRBJ1-1; D ambiguous. The germline gives CDR1 GTSNPN, CDR2 SVGIG (reference sequence). V shed 4 bases and J shed 6 bases, with 15 bases lying between them. The length of the CDR3 is 13 residues. CDR3 DNA sequence: TGTGCCTGGATACCTGTACGGGGAGCTGAAGCTTTCTTT. This translates into CAWIPVRGAEAFF.

The chain is built from TRBV4-1 and TRBJ2-3; possibly TRBD2 for D (6 bases). Germline CDR1 reads MGHRA; CDR2 reads YSYEKL. V was shortened by 0 bases and J by 2 bases, with 15 bases between the two germline ends. The CDR3 runs to 17 residues. This chain's CDR3 is CASSQDQDSGNTDTQYF. The CDR3, as DNA: TGCGCCAGCAGCCAAGATCAAGATAGCGGAAACACAGATACGCAGTATTTT.

This chain connects TRBV2 to TRBJ2-3; TRBD1 might be the D (6 bases). CDR3 length: 14 residues. V shed 5 bases and J shed 0 bases, with 9 bases lying between them. Germline V CDR1 and CDR2: SNHLY, FYNNEI. DNA for the CDR3: TGTGCCAGCAGTCGGCAGGGGAGCACAGATACGCAGTATTTT. Translated, it gives CASSRQGSTDTQYF.

The V call is TRBV5-1, the J call TRBJ1-4; TRBD1 might be the D (5 bases). Trimming took off 0 bases at V and 4 bases at J, with 13 bases between the two ends. The germline CDR1 and CDR2 sequences are SGHRS and YFSETQ. The CDR3 is made up of 16 amino acids. The DNA of the CDR3 is TGCGCCAGCAGCTTGGTTTCGGGACTCATTAATGAAAAACTGTTTTTT. Translation gives CASSLVSGLINEKLFF.

The V gene is TRBV19, the J gene TRBJ2-7; 7 bases align to TRBD2. The CDR3 totals 15 residues. Trimming removed 3 bases from V and 4 bases from J; junction bases left unmatched: 9. Germline CDR1 LNHDA, CDR2 SQIVND (reference sequence). DNA of the CDR3: TGTGCCAGTAGTATTCAGGCCAGCGGGGAGTACGAGCAGTACTTC. As protein: CASSIQASGEYEQYF.

V and J are TRBV6-2 or TRBV6-3 and TRBJ1-1; 7 bases fit TRBD1. The CDR3 runs to 13 residues. The V gene's germline CDR1 is MNHEY and CDR2 SVGEGT. V lost 6 bases to trimming and J lost 8 bases; unmatched junction nucleotides: 9. The CDR3 region is CASSHIDRAEAFF. Here the CDR3 DNA reads TGTGCCAGCAGCCATATCGACAGGGCGGAAGCTTTCTTT.